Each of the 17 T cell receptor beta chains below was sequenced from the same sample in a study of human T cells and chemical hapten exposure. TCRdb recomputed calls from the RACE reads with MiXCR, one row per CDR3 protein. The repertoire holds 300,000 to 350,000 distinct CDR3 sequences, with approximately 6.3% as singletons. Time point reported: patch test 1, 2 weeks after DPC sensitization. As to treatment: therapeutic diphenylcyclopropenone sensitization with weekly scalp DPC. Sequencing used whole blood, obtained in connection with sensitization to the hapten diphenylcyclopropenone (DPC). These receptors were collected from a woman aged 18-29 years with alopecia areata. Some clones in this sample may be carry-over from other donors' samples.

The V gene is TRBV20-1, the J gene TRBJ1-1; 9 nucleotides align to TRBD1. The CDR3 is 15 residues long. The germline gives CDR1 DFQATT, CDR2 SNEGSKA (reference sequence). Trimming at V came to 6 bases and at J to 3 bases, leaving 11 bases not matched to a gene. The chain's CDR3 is CSAGDREVGDTEAFF. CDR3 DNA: TGCAGTGCCGGGGACAGGGAGGTAGGAGACACTGAAGCTTTCTTT.

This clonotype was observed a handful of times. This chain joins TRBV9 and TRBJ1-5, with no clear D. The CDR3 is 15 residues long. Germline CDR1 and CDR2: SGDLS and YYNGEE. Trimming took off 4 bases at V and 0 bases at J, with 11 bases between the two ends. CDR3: CASSSDGYSNQPQHF. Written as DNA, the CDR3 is TGTGCCAGCAGCTCGGACGGATATAGCAATCAGCCCCAGCATTTT.

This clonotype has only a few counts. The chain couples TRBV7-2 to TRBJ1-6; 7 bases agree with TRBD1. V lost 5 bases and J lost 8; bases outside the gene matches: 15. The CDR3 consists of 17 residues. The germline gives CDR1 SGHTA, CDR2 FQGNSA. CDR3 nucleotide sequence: TGTGCCAGCAGCCGCACGCCCGAACAGGGGTGGGATTCACCCCTCCACTTT. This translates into CASSRTPEQGWDSPLHF.

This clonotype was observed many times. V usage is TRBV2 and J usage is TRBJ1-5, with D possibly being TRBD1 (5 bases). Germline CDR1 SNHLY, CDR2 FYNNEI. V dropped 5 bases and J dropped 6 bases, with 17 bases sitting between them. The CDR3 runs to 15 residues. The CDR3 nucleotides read TGTGCCAGCAGTTCGGGACCGTCAGCGGGTCAGCCCCAGCATTTT. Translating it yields CASSSGPSAGQPQHF.

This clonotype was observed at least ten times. This chain's CDR3 is CASSVQGQQETQYF. The CDR3, as DNA: TGTGCCAGCAGCGTACAAGGACAGCAAGAGACCCAGTACTTC. The V call is TRBV9, the J call TRBJ2-5, with D maybe TRBD1 (6 bases). Per the germline V gene, CDR1 is SGDLS and CDR2 is YYNGEE. V was shortened by 1 base and J by 2 bases, with 9 bases between the two germline ends. The CDR3 contains 14 residues.

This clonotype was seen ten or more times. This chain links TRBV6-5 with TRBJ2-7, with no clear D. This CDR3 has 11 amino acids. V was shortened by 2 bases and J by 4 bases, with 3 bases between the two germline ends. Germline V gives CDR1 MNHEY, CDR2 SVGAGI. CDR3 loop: CASSYRYEQYF. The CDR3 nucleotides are TGTGCCAGCAGTTACCGGTACGAGCAGTACTTC.

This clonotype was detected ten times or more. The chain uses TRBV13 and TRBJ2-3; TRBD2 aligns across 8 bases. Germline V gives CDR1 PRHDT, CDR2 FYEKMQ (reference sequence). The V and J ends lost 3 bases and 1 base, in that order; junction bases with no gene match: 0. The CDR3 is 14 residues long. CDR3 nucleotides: TGTGCCAGCAGCTTGCGGGGGGGCACAGATACGCAGTATTTT. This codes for CASSLRGGTDTQYF.

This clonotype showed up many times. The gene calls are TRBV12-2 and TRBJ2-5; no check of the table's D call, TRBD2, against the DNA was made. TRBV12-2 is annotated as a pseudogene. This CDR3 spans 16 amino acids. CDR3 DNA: TGTGCAGGAACTCGCCGGGACTCCCTTTGTGGGGAGACCCAGTACTTC. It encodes CAGTRRDSLCGETQYF.

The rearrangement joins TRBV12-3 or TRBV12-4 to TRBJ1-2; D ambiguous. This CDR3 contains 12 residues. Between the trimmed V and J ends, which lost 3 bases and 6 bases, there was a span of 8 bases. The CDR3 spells CASSLTRHGYTF. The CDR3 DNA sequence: TGTGCCAGCAGTTTGACTCGCCATGGCTACACCTTC.

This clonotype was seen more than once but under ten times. The CDR3, as DNA: TGTGCCAGCAGCCAAGATCTAACCAGCACAGATACGCAGTATTTT. Translating it yields CASSQDLTSTDTQYF. This chain uses TRBV4-2 with TRBJ2-3; D unresolved. The CDR3 contains 15 residues. Deletions cut 0 bases from V and 0 bases from J, with 7 bases between. The V gene's germline CDR1 is LGHNA and CDR2 YNFKEQ.

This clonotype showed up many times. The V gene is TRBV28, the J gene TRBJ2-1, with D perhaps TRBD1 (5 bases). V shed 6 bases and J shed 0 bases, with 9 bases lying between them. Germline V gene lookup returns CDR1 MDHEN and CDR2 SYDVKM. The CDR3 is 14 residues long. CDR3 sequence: CASRTATSYNEQFF. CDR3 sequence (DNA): TGTGCCAGCAGGACAGCTACCTCCTACAATGAGCAGTTCTTC.

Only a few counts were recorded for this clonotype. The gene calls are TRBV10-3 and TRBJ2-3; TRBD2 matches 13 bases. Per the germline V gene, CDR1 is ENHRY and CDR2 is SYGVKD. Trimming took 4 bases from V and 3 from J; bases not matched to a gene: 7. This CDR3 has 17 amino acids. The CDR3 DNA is TGTGCCATCAGTGGTGGACTAGCGGGGGCTATTACAGATACGCAGTATTTT. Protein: CAISGGLAGAITDTQYF.

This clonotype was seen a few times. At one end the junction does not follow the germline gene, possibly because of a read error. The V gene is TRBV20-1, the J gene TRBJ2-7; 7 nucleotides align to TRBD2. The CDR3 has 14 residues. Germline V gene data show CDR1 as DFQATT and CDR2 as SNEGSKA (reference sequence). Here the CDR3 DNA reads TGCAGTACTAGGGGAACTAGCGAGTCCGACGAGCAGTACTTC. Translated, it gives CSTRGTSESDEQYF.

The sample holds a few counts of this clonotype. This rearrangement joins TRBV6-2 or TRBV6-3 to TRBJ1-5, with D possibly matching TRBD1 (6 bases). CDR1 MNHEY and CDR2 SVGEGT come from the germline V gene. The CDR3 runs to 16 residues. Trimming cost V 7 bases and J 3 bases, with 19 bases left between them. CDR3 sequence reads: CASTERWGAHNQPQHF. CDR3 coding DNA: TGTGCCAGCACGGAGCGGTGGGGGGCCCACAATCAGCCCCAGCATTTT.

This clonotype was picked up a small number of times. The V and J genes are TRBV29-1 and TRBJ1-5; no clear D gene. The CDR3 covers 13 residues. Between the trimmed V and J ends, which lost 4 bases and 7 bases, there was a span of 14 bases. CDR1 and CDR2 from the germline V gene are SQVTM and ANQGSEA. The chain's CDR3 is CSVGAGGFQPQHF. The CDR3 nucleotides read TGCAGCGTTGGGGCGGGAGGGTTCCAGCCCCAGCATTTT. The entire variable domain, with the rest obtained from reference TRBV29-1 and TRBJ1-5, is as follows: SAVISQKPSRDICQRGTSLTIQCQVDSQVTMMFWYRQQPGQSLTLIATANQGSEATYESGFVIDKFPISRPNLTFSTLTVSNMSPEDSSIYLCSVGAGGFQPQHFGDGTRLSIL.

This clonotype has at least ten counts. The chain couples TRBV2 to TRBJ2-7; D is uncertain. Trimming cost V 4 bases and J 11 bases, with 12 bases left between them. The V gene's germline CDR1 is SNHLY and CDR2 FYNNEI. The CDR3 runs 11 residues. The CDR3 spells CASSADKQEYF. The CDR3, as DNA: TGTGCCAGCAGTGCCGATAAACAAGAGTACTTC.

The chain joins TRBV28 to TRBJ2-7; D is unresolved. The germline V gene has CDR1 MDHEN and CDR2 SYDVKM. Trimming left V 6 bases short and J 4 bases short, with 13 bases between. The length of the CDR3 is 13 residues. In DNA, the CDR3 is TGTGCCAGCAGCCCTCATCTTTTTTACGAGCAGTACTTC. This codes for CASSPHLFYEQYF.